These 7 T cell receptor beta chains were all obtained from the same sample, sequenced in a study of T cell repertoires in cytomegalovirus infection. Antigens of these TCRs are unknown. TCRdb fed the reads into MiXCR, producing one record per CDR3 protein. This sample has about 110,000 distinct CDR3 sequences, with less than 30% found just once. Specimen: CD8+ T cells from cultured PBMCs, collected from culture after CMV antigen stimulation. The receptors were gathered from a human donor in good health (CMV status not recorded). Some clones in this sample may be carry-over from other donors' samples.

This chain joins TRBV11-1 and TRBJ1-1; D ambiguous. Deletions cut 8 bases from V and 3 bases from J, with 16 bases between. CDR3 size: 14 residues. Germline CDR1 reads SGHAT; CDR2 reads FQDESV (reference sequence). CDR3 nucleotides: TGTGCCAGCCGCCGTCTTATTGGGGACACTGAAGCTTTCTTT. Amino acid sequence: CASRRLIGDTEAFF. Together with reference TRBV11-1 and TRBJ1-1, the CDR3 gives the full variable domain: EAEVAQSPRYKITEKSQAVAFWCDPISGHATLYWYRQILGQGPELLVQFQDESVVDDSQLPKDRFSAERLKGVDSTLKIQPAELGDSAMYLCASRRLIGDTEAFFGQGTRLTVV.

The V and J genes are TRBV27 and TRBJ2-3; 7 positions agree with TRBD2. The germline V gene encodes CDR1 MNHEY and CDR2 SMNVEV (reference sequence). CDR3 length: 14 residues. Germline trimming cut 4 bases from V and 5 bases from J; bases unmatched to any gene: 6. The CDR3 loop is CASSSRLAGDTQYF. CDR3 coding DNA: TGTGCCAGCAGTTCCCGACTAGCCGGAGATACGCAGTATTTT.

Many counts were recorded for this clonotype. The CDR3 sequence: CASEGLGSSGELFF. CDR3 DNA sequence: TGTGCCAGCGAGGGACTAGGCTCGTCCGGGGAGCTGTTTTTT. This chain connects TRBV6-2 or TRBV6-3 to TRBJ2-2, with 8 bases identical to TRBD2. The CDR3 covers 14 residues. Germline V gives CDR1 MNHEY, CDR2 SVGEGT. V dropped 8 bases and J dropped 6; count of bases not matched to a gene: 8.

The rearrangement joins TRBV6-2 or TRBV6-3 to TRBJ2-1, with D perhaps being TRBD1 or TRBD2 (5 bases each). The CDR3 spans 15 residues. Germline CDR1 reads MNHEY; CDR2 reads SVGEGT. Trimming shortened V by 7 bases and J by 4 bases, and 17 bases separated the two germline ends. CDR3 sequence: CASTGVRDPYNEQFF. The DNA for the CDR3 is TGTGCCAGCACCGGAGTACGGGACCCGTACAATGAGCAGTTCTTC.

The DNA of the CDR3 is TGCGCCAGCAGCCAAGTCGGGCAGGACATCTATGGCTACACCTTC. It yields the protein CASSQVGQDIYGYTF. The chain couples TRBV4-1 to TRBJ1-2, with TRBD1 as a possible D gene (5 bases). The CDR3 is made up of 15 amino acids. V was trimmed by 1 base and J by 4 bases, leaving 13 bases between them. Germline loops: CDR1 MGHRA, CDR2 YSYEKL.

This clonotype was seen more than once but under ten times. The V call is TRBV20-1, the J call TRBJ1-2; D unclear. Germline CDR1 DFQATT, CDR2 SNEGSKA (reference sequence). Deletions cut 7 bases from V and 0 bases from J, with 12 bases between. This CDR3 has 13 amino acids. In DNA, the CDR3 is TGCAGTGTCCTAGTCCCTGCTAACTATGGCTACACCTTC. This translates into CSVLVPANYGYTF.

This clonotype was seen repeatedly, ten times or more. One junction end disagrees with the germline gene, perhaps due to a read error. In DNA, the CDR3 is TGTGCCAGCAGCGAAGTGACTAGCGGGGGGGCCCATGAGCAGTTCTTC. It codes for CASSEVTSGGAHEQFF. The chain employs TRBV2 and TRBJ2-1; 14 bases are a match to TRBD2. The CDR3 runs 16 residues. Germline V gene sequence: CDR1 SNHLY, CDR2 FYNNEI.